Only one count was recorded for the clone carrying this TCR beta chain. Its antigen is unknown. A read error may be the cause here, since a much bigger clone is one base away. Without the conserved terminal phenylalanine or tryptophan, this CDR3 likely stems from a read error. The data stem from a study of CD8+CD57+ T cells in acquired aplastic anemia. Findings and caveats of the study: Patients had twenty-nine CD8+ CDR3 sequences in common with controls (the shared set). Any difference that existed in CD8+ Simpson's diversity between patients and controls was not significant.

Those patients picked for sequencing had displayed CD8+CD57+ cell expansion on flow cytometry. Trimming removed 0 bases from V and 3 bases from J; junction bases left unmatched: 11. Germline V CDR1 and CDR2: MNHEY, SVGEGT. There are 17 residues in the CDR3. For CDR3 and TCR beta VDJ profiling, genomic DNA was the template used. From the reads, TCRdb called clonotypes with MiXCR, one entry per CDR3 protein. Among under 200,000 distinct CDR3 sequences listed, roughly half were seen once. The sequence derives from a human donor with aplastic anemia. Source material: sorted CD4+, CD8+, or CD8+CD57+ T cells (not recorded which) from PBMCs. The chain uses TRBV6-2 or TRBV6-3 and TRBJ2-7; 7 nucleotides agree with TRBD1. The CDR3 DNA reads as TGTGCCAGCAGTTACTCGTCCGAAGGGGGCTTCGGCTACGAGCAGTACTCC. As protein: CASSYSSEGGFGYEQYS.